The 8 T cell receptor beta chains below come from one sample, sequenced in a study of response to subunit inactivated influenza vaccine (dated 2018 in TCRdb). The library came from RT-PCR. The reads were generated on an Illumina HiSeq 2500. TCRdb cleaned the public reads at Q25 with fastp, built clones with MiXCR and kept in-frame beta chains. One record per CDR3 amino acid sequence lists the most common genes and DNA. This sample is represented by more than 400,000 distinct CDR3 sequences; roughly 7.9% of them were singletons. The top ten constitute over 10% of the sample. This specimen consisted of PBMCs from blood, obtained around 2 years after vaccination. The source of these receptors is a man between 50 and 75 years old who received an inactivated influenza vaccine. Donor details come from another sample of the same person, matched by shared clones.

This clonotype was observed a few times. The rearrangement links TRBV28 to TRBJ2-1, with D tentatively TRBD2 (5 bases). Between the trimmed V and J ends, which lost 5 bases and 6 bases, there was a span of 20 bases. The CDR3 totals 16 residues. Germline CDR1 is MDHEN and CDR2 is SYDVKM. CDR3 in DNA: TGTGCCAGCAGTGCCCCGTACGGGGAGCCGCGCAATGAGCAGTTCTTC. This codes for CASSAPYGEPRNEQFF.

This clonotype was detected ten times or more. This chain links TRBV3-1 with TRBJ2-7, with 9 bases lining up with TRBD1. CDR3 length: 15 residues. V gave up 3 bases and J gave up 2 bases; unmatched junction bases: 5. Per the germline V gene, CDR1 is LGHDT and CDR2 is YNNKEL (reference sequence). CDR3 DNA: TGTGCCAGCAGCCAGAGGACAGGGGTCCCCTACGAGCAGTACTTC. Protein product: CASSQRTGVPYEQYF.

The genes are TRBV15 and TRBJ2-5, with a tentative D call TRBD2 (7 bases). The V gene lost 1 base and the J gene lost 1 base, with 10 bases spanning the gap. In germline, CDR1 is LNHNV, CDR2 YYDKDF (reference sequence). The CDR3 sequence is 15 residues long. CDR3 sequence: CATSRARGPQETQYF. CDR3 nucleotides: TGTGCCACCAGCAGAGCGCGGGGGCCCCAAGAGACCCAGTACTTC.

This clonotype was seen repeatedly, ten times or more. The J gene is TRBJ1-4, the V gene TRBV2, with 7 bases fitting TRBD1. Germline V gives CDR1 SNHLY, CDR2 FYNNEI. CDR3 length: 16 amino acids. J lost 3 bases, V lost 1 base, and 5 bases had no gene match. CDR3 DNA sequence: TGTGCCAGCAGTGAAGGACTGGGACAGCCTAATGAAAAACTGTTTTTT. Translation: CASSEGLGQPNEKLFF.

This rearrangement joins TRBV7-9 to TRBJ2-7; the match to TRBD2 covers 7 bases. V was clipped by 3 bases and J by 3 bases; unmatched bases: 8. Germline CDR1 SEHNR, CDR2 FQNEAQ (reference sequence). The CDR3 is 15 amino acids. CDR3 bases: TGTGCCAGCAGCTTCCCTAGCGGCGGTGTCTACGAGCAGTACTTC. Translated: CASSFPSGGVYEQYF.

This clonotype was detected only a few times. The chain recombines TRBV12-3 or TRBV12-4 with TRBJ2-3, with D maybe TRBD2 (5 bases). The V gene lost 3 bases and the J gene lost 6 bases, with 13 bases spanning the gap. This CDR3 is built from 14 residues. CDR3 protein: CASSLDGRGDTQYF. Written as DNA, the CDR3 is TGTGCCAGCAGTTTGGACGGCCGAGGGGATACGCAGTATTTT.

The rearrangement joins TRBV5-1 to TRBJ1-5; 8 bases agree with TRBD1. Looked up from germline, CDR1 is SGHRS and CDR2 is YFSETQ. Losses at the gene ends were 4 bases for V and 2 bases for J; bases not matched to a gene: 2. This CDR3 spans 14 amino acids. CDR3 residues: CASSVTGGNQPQHF. CDR3 DNA sequence: TGCGCCAGCAGCGTGACAGGGGGCAATCAGCCCCAGCATTTT.

This clonotype appeared a few times. The genes are TRBV20-1 and TRBJ2-7; D might be TRBD1 or TRBD2, each matching 5 bases. Per germline, CDR1 DFQATT and CDR2 SNEGSKA (reference sequence). This CDR3 contains 13 residues. The V and J ends lost 7 bases and 2 bases respectively, with 15 bases between them. The CDR3 DNA is TGCAGTGTAGGGACCGCGTCGGCCTACGAGCAGTACTTC. Translated, it gives CSVGTASAYEQYF.